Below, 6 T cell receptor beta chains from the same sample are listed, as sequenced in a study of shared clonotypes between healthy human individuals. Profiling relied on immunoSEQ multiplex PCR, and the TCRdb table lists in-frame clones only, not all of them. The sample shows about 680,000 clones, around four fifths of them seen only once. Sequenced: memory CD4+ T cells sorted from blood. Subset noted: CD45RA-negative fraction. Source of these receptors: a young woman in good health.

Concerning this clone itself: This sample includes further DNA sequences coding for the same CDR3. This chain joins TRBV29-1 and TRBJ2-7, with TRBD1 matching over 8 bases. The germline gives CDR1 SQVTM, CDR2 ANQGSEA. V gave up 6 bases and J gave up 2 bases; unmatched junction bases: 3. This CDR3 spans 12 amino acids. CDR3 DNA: TGCAGCGTACAGGGGGAAACCTACGAGCAGTACTTC. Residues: CSVQGETYEQYF.

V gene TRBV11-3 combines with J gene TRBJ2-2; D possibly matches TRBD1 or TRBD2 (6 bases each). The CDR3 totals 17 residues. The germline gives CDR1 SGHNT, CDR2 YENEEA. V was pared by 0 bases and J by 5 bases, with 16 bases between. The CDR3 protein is CASSLDPRQGRTGELFF. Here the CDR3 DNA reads TGTGCCAGCAGCTTAGATCCCCGGCAGGGGAGGACCGGGGAGCTGTTTTTT. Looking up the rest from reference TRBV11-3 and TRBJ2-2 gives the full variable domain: EAGVVQSPRYKIIEKKQPVAFWCNPISGHNTLYWYLQNLGQGPELLIRYENEEAVDDSQLPKDRFSAERLKGVDSTLKIQPAELGDSAVYLCASSLDPRQGRTGELFFGEGSRLTVL.

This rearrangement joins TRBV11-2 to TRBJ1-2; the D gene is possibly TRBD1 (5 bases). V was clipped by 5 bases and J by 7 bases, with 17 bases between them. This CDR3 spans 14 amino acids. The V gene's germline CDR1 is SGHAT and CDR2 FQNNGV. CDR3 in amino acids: CASSLSEGAGGYTF. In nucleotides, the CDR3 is TGTGCCAGCAGCCTCTCAGAAGGGGCAGGTGGCTACACCTTC.

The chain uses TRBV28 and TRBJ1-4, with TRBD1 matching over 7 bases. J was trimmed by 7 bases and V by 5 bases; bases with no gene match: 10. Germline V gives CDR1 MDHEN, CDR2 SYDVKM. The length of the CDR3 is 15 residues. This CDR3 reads CASSPQTGTREKLFF. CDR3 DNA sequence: TGTGCCAGCAGTCCCCAGACAGGGACGCGTGAAAAACTGTTTTTT.

CDR3 DNA: TGCGCCAGCGGCTTACCAGATACGCAGTATTTT. It codes for CASGLPDTQYF. V and J are TRBV10-2 and TRBJ2-3; D ambiguous. Germline lookup yields CDR1 WSHSY and CDR2 SAAADI. The CDR3 spans 11 residues. V gave up 8 bases and J gave up 4 bases, with 7 bases separating them.

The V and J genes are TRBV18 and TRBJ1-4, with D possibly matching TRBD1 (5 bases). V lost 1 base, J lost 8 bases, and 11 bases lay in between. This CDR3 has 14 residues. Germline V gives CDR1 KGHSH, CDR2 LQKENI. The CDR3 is CASSPRGESEKLFF. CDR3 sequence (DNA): TGTGCCAGCTCACCACGGGGGGAGAGCGAAAAACTGTTTTTT. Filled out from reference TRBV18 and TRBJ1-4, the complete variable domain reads NAGVMQNPRHLVRRRGQEARLRCSPMKGHSHVYWYRQLPEEGLKFMVYLQKENIIDESGMPKERFSAEFPKEGPSILRIQQVVRGDSAAYFCASSPRGESEKLFFGSGTQLSVL.